This entry lists 30 T cell receptor beta chains sequenced from one sample in a study of shared clonotypes between healthy human individuals. Profiling relied on immunoSEQ multiplex PCR, and the TCRdb table lists in-frame clones only, not all of them. The data contain about 2.4 million clones, roughly 92% of them singletons. Sequencing was done on a sample of naive CD4+ T cells sorted from blood. The subset here: CD45RA+ positively selected. The receptors originated from a man between 18 and 35 years old in good health.

V is TRBV2 and J is TRBJ1-2; no clear D. The CDR3 has 13 residues. With 6 bases removed from V and 8 bases from J, the gap between germline ends came to 16 bases. The V gene's germline CDR1 is SNHLY and CDR2 FYNNEI. CDR3 amino acids: CASRAQSGGGYTF. The DNA of the CDR3 is TGTGCCAGCAGAGCCCAGTCGGGAGGCGGCTACACCTTC.

V is TRBV6-5 and J is TRBJ2-7, with 7 bases identical to TRBD2. V lost 6 bases and J lost 0; bases outside the gene matches: 8. The CDR3 loop spans 15 amino acids. Germline V gene sequence: CDR1 MNHEY, CDR2 SVGAGI. The CDR3 region has the DNA TGTGCCAGCAGCCCCCAGCGGGACTTCTCCTACGAGCAGTACTTC. Translating it yields CASSPQRDFSYEQYF.

The chain carries TRBV6-6 and TRBJ1-6; possibly TRBD1 for D (5 bases). The CDR3 consists of 13 residues. Trimming removed 10 bases at V and 7 bases at J, with 14 bases between. Per the germline V gene, CDR1 is MNHNY and CDR2 is SVGAGI (reference sequence). CDR3: CATRGVMNSPLHF. The CDR3 nucleotides read TGTGCCACTAGGGGCGTCATGAATTCACCCCTCCACTTT.

The chain is built from TRBV15 and TRBJ1-2; 9 nucleotides agree with TRBD1. The CDR3 length is 14 residues. V lost 3 bases and J lost 4; bases outside the gene matches: 3. CDR1 is LNHNV, CDR2 YYDKDF, per germline (reference sequence). The CDR3 here is CATSRGQGGYGYTF. The CDR3 DNA is TGTGCCACCAGCAGGGGACAGGGCGGCTATGGCTACACCTTC.

J is TRBJ2-7 and V is TRBV10-3; D not resolved. This CDR3 region has 11 residues. Germline assignment: CDR1 ENHRY and CDR2 SYGVKD. V lost 8 bases and J 7 bases, leaving 12 bases between the germline ends. CDR3 in amino acids: CAIAELEEQYF. DNA of the CDR3: TGTGCCATCGCCGAATTGGAAGAGCAGTACTTC.

This sequence joins TRBV11-2 and TRBJ2-7; D perhaps matches TRBD2 (6 bases). The germline CDR1 and CDR2 sequences are SGHAT and FQNNGV. The germline V and J ends were trimmed by 1 base and 3 bases, with 16 bases remaining between them. The length of the CDR3 is 16 residues. The CDR3 coding sequence is TGTGCCAGCAGCTTAGCTTTTAGCGGAGGGAACTACGAGCAGTACTTC. It specifies CASSLAFSGGNYEQYF.

The genes are TRBV5-1 and TRBJ1-2; D might be TRBD1 (5 bases). V gave up 4 bases and J gave up 8 bases, with 15 bases separating them. This CDR3 comprises 13 residues. The germline V gene encodes CDR1 SGHRS and CDR2 YFSETQ. This CDR3 reads CASSPGGSEGYTF. Here the CDR3 DNA reads TGCGCCAGCAGCCCGGGGGGATCGGAGGGCTACACCTTC.

V gene TRBV6-1 combines with J gene TRBJ1-6; D is possibly TRBD1 (5 bases). This CDR3 region has 13 residues. The V end was cut by 7 bases, the J end by 7 bases, with 11 bases between. Germline CDR1 MNHNS, CDR2 SASEGT. The chain's CDR3 is CASTGRGNSPLHF. The CDR3, as DNA: TGTGCCAGCACGGGACGGGGGAATTCACCCCTCCACTTT.

The chain recombines TRBV9 with TRBJ2-1, with D possibly being TRBD1 (5 bases). The CDR3 loop spans 15 amino acids. The V and J ends lost 4 bases and 5 bases respectively, with 16 bases between them. Germline V gene lookup returns CDR1 SGDLS and CDR2 YYNGEE. The CDR3 here is CASSPRYGADNEQFF. CDR3 coding DNA: TGTGCCAGCAGCCCACGATATGGGGCGGACAATGAGCAGTTCTTC.

This clone was found a few times. One junction end disagrees with the germline gene, perhaps due to a read error. The chain couples TRBV29-1 to TRBJ1-1; unclear D gene. In germline, CDR1 is SQVTM, CDR2 ANQGSEA. The CDR3 contains 9 residues. CDR3 DNA sequence: TGCAGCGTTGACAGCCCAGCAGTCTTT. Its protein is CSVDSPAVF.

V gene TRBV4-3 combines with J gene TRBJ2-7, with 13 positions matching TRBD2. The CDR3 is 18 amino acids. The J segment lost 3 bases and the V segment lost 1 base, leaving 9 bases of the junction unmatched. Germline-derived CDR1 and CDR2 are LGHNA and YSLEER. CDR3 residues: CASSQGRLAGGPIYEQYF. The CDR3 nucleotides read TGCGCCAGCAGCCAAGGGCGACTAGCGGGAGGTCCGATCTACGAGCAGTACTTC.

Of note for this clone: Other DNA sequences within the sample encode an identical CDR3. As DNA, the CDR3 is TGTGCCAGCAGTTGGACTAGCGGGGGCCAAGAGACCCAGTACTTC. As protein: CASSWTSGGQETQYF. The J gene is TRBJ2-5, the V gene TRBV6-6; 13 bases are a match to TRBD2. The CDR3 spans 15 residues. V shed 4 bases, J shed 1 base, and the junction held 0 bases outside the gene matches. Germline CDR1 MNHNY, CDR2 SVGAGI (reference sequence).

On this clone: This CDR3 is also generated by other DNA sequences in the sample. The chain recombines TRBV30 with TRBJ2-7; TRBD2 matches at 8 bases. CDR1 GTSNPN and CDR2 SVGIG come from the germline V gene (reference sequence). There are 11 residues in the CDR3. V gave up 3 bases and J gave up 7 bases; unmatched junction bases: 2. The CDR3 reads CAWRGLGEQYF. CDR3 coding DNA: TGTGCCTGGAGGGGACTAGGGGAGCAGTACTTC.

Note on this clone: Other DNA variants within this sample encode the same CDR3. The chain links TRBV5-1 to TRBJ2-3; D gene uncertain. Germline CDR1 and CDR2: SGHRS and YFSETQ. V was cut by 0 bases and J by 6 bases, with 5 bases left in between. The CDR3 consists of 12 residues. CDR3: CASSLAFDTQYF. The CDR3, as DNA: TGCGCCAGCAGCTTGGCCTTCGATACGCAGTATTTT.

In regard to this clone: In the same sample, other DNA sequences code for this CDR3. The chain has TRBV7-9 and TRBJ2-1; D might be TRBD1 (7 bases). V dropped 5 bases and J dropped 4 bases, with 15 bases sitting between them. The CDR3 runs 15 residues. Germline lookup yields CDR1 SEHNR and CDR2 FQNEAQ (reference sequence). The CDR3 DNA is TGTGCCAGCAGCCGTGACAGGGCGGGATACAATGAGCAGTTCTTC. As protein: CASSRDRAGYNEQFF.

This clone was recorded only once. The V call is TRBV20-1, the J call TRBJ2-7; 8 positions agree with TRBD1. The length of the CDR3 is 11 residues. J lost 6 bases, V lost 5 bases, and 3 bases had no gene match. The germline V gene has CDR1 DFQATT and CDR2 SNEGSKA (reference sequence). The CDR3 protein is CSAPRGLEQYF. In DNA, the CDR3 is TGCAGTGCTCCCAGGGGGCTCGAGCAGTACTTC.

The rearrangement uses TRBV4-3 and TRBJ1-6; no clear D. This CDR3 contains 15 residues. CDR1 LGHNA and CDR2 YSLEER come from the germline V gene. Trimming pared 0 bases from V and 7 bases from J, leaving 10 bases between. CDR3 amino acids: CASSQEQYGNSPLHF. CDR3 DNA sequence: TGCGCCAGCAGCCAAGAACAGTACGGGAATTCACCCCTCCACTTT.

V gene TRBV7-2 combines with J gene TRBJ2-7; 7 nucleotides match TRBD1. The CDR3 extends over 13 amino acids. In germline, CDR1 is SGHTA, CDR2 FQGNSA. V trimming: 1 base; J trimming: 5 bases; junction bases outside the gene matches: 2. In DNA form, the CDR3 reads TGTGCCAGCAGCTTAGAAGGGGGCCACGAGCAGTACTTC. This gives the protein CASSLEGGHEQYF.

This clone was recorded only once. The rearrangement links TRBV10-1 to TRBJ1-4; D unclear. CDR3 size: 12 residues. Germline lookup yields CDR1 WNHNN and CDR2 SYGVQD (reference sequence). Trimming shortened V by 2 bases and J by 12 bases, and 10 bases separated the two germline ends. CDR3 residues: CASSEVIRELFF. CDR3 coding DNA: TGCGCCAGCAGTGAGGTAATTAGAGAACTGTTTTTT.

The chain employs TRBV19 and TRBJ1-2, with 9 bases identical to TRBD1. Trimming removed 6 bases from V and 5 bases from J; junction bases left unmatched: 1. The CDR3 runs to 12 residues. Germline values: CDR1 LNHDA, CDR2 SQIVND (reference sequence). DNA of the CDR3: TGTGCCAGTAGGGACAGGGGATATGGCTACACCTTC. Its translation: CASRDRGYGYTF.

This rearrangement joins TRBV4-3 to TRBJ2-7, with D unclear. Trimming shortened V by 0 bases and J by 4 bases, and 13 bases separated the two germline ends. The CDR3 loop spans 15 amino acids. Germline values: CDR1 LGHNA, CDR2 YSLEER. The CDR3 DNA reads TGCGCCAGCAGCCAAGATTTTAAAGGAGCGTACGAGCAGTACTTC. As protein: CASSQDFKGAYEQYF.

This chain links TRBV6-6 with TRBJ1-6, with D maybe TRBD1 (5 bases). The CDR3 is 15 amino acids. Trimming left V 5 bases short and J 0 bases short, with 8 bases between. Germline V gene data show CDR1 as MNHNY and CDR2 as SVGAGI (reference sequence). The CDR3 loop reads CASSLDSSYNSPLHF. CDR3 bases: TGTGCCAGCAGTCTTGACAGCTCCTATAATTCACCCCTCCACTTT.

The count of this clone is one. The rearrangement uses TRBV10-1 and TRBJ2-1; perhaps D is TRBD1 or TRBD2 (7 bases each). This CDR3 is 13 amino acids long. V was cut by 4 bases and J by 9 bases, with 13 bases left in between. From germline, CDR1 is WNHNN and CDR2 SYGVQD (reference sequence). CDR3 sequence reads: CASSVQGGREQFF. CDR3 in DNA: TGCGCCAGCAGTGTCCAGGGGGGGCGTGAGCAGTTCTTC.

V and J are TRBV9 and TRBJ2-5, with 16 bases lining up with TRBD2. V was pared by 2 bases and J by 3 bases, with 1 base of the junction left unmatched. Germline-derived CDR1 and CDR2 are SGDLS and YYNGEE. This CDR3 is 16 amino acids long. The DNA for the CDR3 is TGTGCCAGCAGCGTCGGGACTAGCGGGGGGGAAGAGACCCAGTACTTC. It is translated as CASSVGTSGGEETQYF.

The rearrangement joins TRBV7-2 to TRBJ2-5, with 8 bases matching TRBD2. The germline gives CDR1 SGHTA, CDR2 FQGNSA. The V gene end was trimmed by 3 bases and the J gene end by 6 bases; junction bases not matched to a gene: 3. CDR3 length: 13 amino acids. The CDR3 DNA is TGTGCCAGCAGCTTCTTAGCGGGAAAGACCCAGTACTTC. Translating gives CASSFLAGKTQYF.

A single count supports this clone. The rearrangement links TRBV6-1 to TRBJ2-3; no clear D. Looked up from germline, CDR1 is MNHNS and CDR2 is SASEGT. V lost 2 bases and J lost 1, with 10 bases in between. The CDR3 spans 15 residues. The DNA of the CDR3 is TGTGCCAGCAGTGAACTTAACACCCGCACAGATACGCAGTATTTT. Its protein product is CASSELNTRTDTQYF.

The chain carries TRBV30 and TRBJ1-3; the D is unclear. Germline CDR1 GTSNPN, CDR2 SVGIG (reference sequence). V dropped 2 bases and J dropped 0 bases, with 8 bases sitting between them. The CDR3 consists of 14 residues. This CDR3 is CAWSPGRSGNTIYF. Here the CDR3 DNA reads TGTGCCTGGAGTCCTGGGCGCTCTGGAAACACCATATATTTT.

The J gene is TRBJ2-3, the V gene TRBV5-1, with D possibly matching TRBD2 (5 bases). Trimming pared 4 bases from V and 2 bases from J, leaving 14 bases between. In germline, CDR1 is SGHRS, CDR2 YFSETQ. This CDR3 spans 15 amino acids. Written as DNA, the CDR3 is TGCGCCAGCAGCCTCGGGATCCCAAACACAGATACGCAGTATTTT. The encoded protein is CASSLGIPNTDTQYF.

The rearrangement joins TRBV20-1 to TRBJ1-1; no clear D gene. The CDR3 is 11 amino acids. From germline, CDR1 is DFQATT and CDR2 SNEGSKA (reference sequence). V shed 4 bases and J shed 8 bases, with 11 bases lying between them. CDR3 DNA: TGCAGTGCTAATCCAGGCGAAGAAGCTTTCTTT. This translates into CSANPGEEAFF.

This clone was seen a few times. One end of the junction is discordant with germline, which a read error may explain. The chain couples TRBV30 to TRBJ1-3, with D tentatively TRBD1 (6 bases). From germline, CDR1 is GTSNPN and CDR2 SVGIG (reference sequence). The CDR3 runs to 13 residues. CDR3 amino acids: CAGRGIAGNTIYF. In nucleotides, the CDR3 is TGTGCCGGGAGGGGGATTGCTGGAAACACCATATATTTT.